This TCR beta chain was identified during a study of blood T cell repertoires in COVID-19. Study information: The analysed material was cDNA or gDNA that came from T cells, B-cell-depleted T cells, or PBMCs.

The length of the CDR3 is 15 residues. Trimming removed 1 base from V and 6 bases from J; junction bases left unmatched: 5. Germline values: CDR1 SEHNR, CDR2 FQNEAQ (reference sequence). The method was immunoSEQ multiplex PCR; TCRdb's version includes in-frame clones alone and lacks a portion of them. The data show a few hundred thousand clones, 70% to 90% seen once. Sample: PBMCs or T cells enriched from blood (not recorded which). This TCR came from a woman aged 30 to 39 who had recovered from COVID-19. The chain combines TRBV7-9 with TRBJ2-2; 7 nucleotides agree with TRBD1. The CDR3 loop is CASSLDAGGPGELFF. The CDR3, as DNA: TGTGCCAGCAGCTTAGATGCAGGGGGTCCCGGGGAGCTGTTTTTT.